This T cell receptor (beta chain) originates from a study of neurological immune-mediated disorders. General study results and limits: Association of the multiple sclerosis repertoire cluster with clinical or MRI features was not observed for any feature. The study phylogenetically grouped the repertoires of 18 of 34 multiple sclerosis patients into one related-CDR3 cluster, a possible signature.

The cDNA was synthesized by means of template-switch 5'RACE, which was carried out with 10-nucleotide random UMIs. TCRdb ran MiXCR on the 5' RACE reads and lists one entry per CDR3 protein. Counted here are tens of thousands of distinct CDR3 sequences, over 3.5% occurring once; the ten biggest clones make up 1.9%. In its sample, this clonotype ranks as medium-sized. Antigen specificity is unknown. V lost 1 base and J lost 5; bases outside the gene matches: 5. Germline CDR1 is SGHTA and CDR2 is FQGNSA. The CDR3 has 15 residues. The chain links TRBV7-2 to TRBJ2-5, with TRBD2 matching 9 bases. This clonotype was sampled from a woman aged 40 to 50 with multiple sclerosis. Sequences were obtained from CD4+ T cells from blood. DNA for the CDR3: TGTGCCAGCAGCTTAGATGGCGGGGGGGCTGAGACCCAGTACTTC. This gives the protein CASSLDGGGAETQYF.